Included here is one T cell receptor beta chain sequence, with context. The sample originates from a study of blood T cell repertoires in COVID-19. TCRdb's copy holds only in-frame clones and misses some; the assay was immunoSEQ multiplex PCR. The sample records roughly 80,000 clones, 90% being singletons. The trim removed 10 bases at V and 6 bases at J, leaving 9 bases unmatched. Per germline, CDR1 MNHEY and CDR2 SVGAGI. This CDR3 spans 13 amino acids. The J gene is TRBJ2-3, the V gene TRBV6-5, with TRBD2 matching over 8 bases. This clonotype was sampled from a man in his 60s with acute or convalescent COVID-19. The specimen was peripheral blood. CDR3 sequence (DNA): TGTGCCACCCAAGCGGGAGTGGGTGATACGCAGTATTTT. Its translation: CATQAGVGDTQYF.